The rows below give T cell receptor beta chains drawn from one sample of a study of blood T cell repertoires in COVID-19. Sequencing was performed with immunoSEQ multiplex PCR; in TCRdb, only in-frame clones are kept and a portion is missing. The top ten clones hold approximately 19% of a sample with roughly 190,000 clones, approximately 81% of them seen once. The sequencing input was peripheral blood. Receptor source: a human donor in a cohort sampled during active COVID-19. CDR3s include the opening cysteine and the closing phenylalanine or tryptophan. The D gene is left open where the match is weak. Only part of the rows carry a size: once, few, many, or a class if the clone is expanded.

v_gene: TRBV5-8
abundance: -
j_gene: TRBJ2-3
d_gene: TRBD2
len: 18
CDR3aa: CASSILAGGSSGTDTQYF
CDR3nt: TGTGCCAGCAGCATACTAGCGGGGGGAAGCTCAGGCACAGATACGCAGTATTTT

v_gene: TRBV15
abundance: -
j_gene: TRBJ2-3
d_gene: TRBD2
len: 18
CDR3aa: CATSRELRTSGGGNTQYF
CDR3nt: TGTGCCACCAGCAGAGAACTCAGGACTAGCGGGGGTGGGAATACGCAGTATTTT

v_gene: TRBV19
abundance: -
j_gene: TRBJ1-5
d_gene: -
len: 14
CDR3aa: CASSTSRVAQPQHF
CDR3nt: TGTGCCAGTAGTACGAGCAGGGTGGCTCAGCCCCAGCATTTT

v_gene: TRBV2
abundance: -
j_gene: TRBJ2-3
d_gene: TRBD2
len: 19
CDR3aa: CASSEFGLAGGLNTDTQYF
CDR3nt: TGTGCCAGCAGTGAATTTGGACTAGCGGGGGGCCTCAACACAGATACGCAGTATTTT

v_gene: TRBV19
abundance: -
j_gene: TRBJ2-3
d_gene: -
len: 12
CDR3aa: CATTTSTDTQYF
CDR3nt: TGTGCCACGACGACTAGCACAGATACGCAGTATTTT

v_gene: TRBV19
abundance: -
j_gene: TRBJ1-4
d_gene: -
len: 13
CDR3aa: CASKSLGGEKLFF
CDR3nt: TGTGCCAGTAAGAGCCTGGGAGGCGAAAAACTGTTTTTT

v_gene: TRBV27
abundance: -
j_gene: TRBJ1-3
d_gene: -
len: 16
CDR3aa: CASSFSYSSSGNTIYF
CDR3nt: TGTGCCAGCAGTTTTAGTTACAGCTCCTCTGGAAACACCATATATTTT

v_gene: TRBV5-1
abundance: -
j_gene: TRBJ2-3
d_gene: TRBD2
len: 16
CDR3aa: CASSLGLAGSTDTQYF
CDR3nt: TGCGCCAGCAGCTTGGGACTAGCGGGCAGCACAGATACGCAGTATTTT

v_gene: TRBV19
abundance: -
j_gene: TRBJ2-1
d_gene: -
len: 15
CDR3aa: CASSMAASNRNEQFF
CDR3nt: TGTGCCAGTAGTATGGCGGCTAGCAACCGCAATGAGCAGTTCTTC

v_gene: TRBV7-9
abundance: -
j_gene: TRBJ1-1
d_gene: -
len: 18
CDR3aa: CASSLPLSPLRTRSEAFF
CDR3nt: TGTGCCAGCAGCTTACCTCTTTCGCCCCTCAGGACACGCTCTGAAGCTTTCTTT

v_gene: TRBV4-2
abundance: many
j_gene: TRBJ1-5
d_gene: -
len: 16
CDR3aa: CASSPGGLYSNQPQHF
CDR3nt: TGTGCCAGCAGTCCCGGAGGACTCTATAGCAATCAGCCCCAGCATTTT

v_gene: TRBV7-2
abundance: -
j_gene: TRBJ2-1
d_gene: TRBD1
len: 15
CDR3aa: CASSQQGVSYNEQFF
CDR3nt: TGTGCCAGCAGCCAACAGGGGGTATCCTACAATGAGCAGTTCTTC

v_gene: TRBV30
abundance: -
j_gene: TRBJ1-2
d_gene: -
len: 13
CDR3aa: CAWGGNPYYGYTF
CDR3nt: TGTGCCTGGGGGGGCAACCCCTACTATGGCTACACCTTC

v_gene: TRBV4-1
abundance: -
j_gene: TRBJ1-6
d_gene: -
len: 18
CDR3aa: CASSQETLVGAGGSPLHF
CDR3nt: TGCGCCAGCAGCCAAGAAACCTTGGTGGGGGCGGGGGGTTCACCCCTCCACTTT

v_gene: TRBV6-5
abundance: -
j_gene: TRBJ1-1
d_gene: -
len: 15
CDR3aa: CASSYQVPGNTEAFF
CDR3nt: TGTGCCAGCAGTTACCAAGTCCCCGGGAACACTGAAGCTTTCTTT

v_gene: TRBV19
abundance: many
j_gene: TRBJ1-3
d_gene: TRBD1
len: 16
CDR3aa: CASIRRQGSSGNTIYF
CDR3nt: TGTGCCAGTATAAGGAGACAGGGCTCATCCGGAAACACCATATATTTT

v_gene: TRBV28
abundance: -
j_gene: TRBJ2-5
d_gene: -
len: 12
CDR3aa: CASSLFGETQYF
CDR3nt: TGTGCCAGCAGTTTATTCGGGGAGACCCAGTACTTC

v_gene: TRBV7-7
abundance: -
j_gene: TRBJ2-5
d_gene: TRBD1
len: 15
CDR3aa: CASSFGRGPGETQYF
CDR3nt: TGTGCCAGCAGCTTTGGCAGGGGGCCCGGTGAGACCCAGTACTTC

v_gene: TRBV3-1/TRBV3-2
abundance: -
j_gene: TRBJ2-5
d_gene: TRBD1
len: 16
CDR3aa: CASSKSDRGLEETQYF
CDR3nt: TGTGCCAGCAGCAAGTCGGACAGGGGGCTGGAGGAGACCCAGTACTTC

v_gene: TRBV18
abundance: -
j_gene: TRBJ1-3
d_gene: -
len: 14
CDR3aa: CASSLGSSGNTIYF
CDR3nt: TGTGCCAGCTCACTAGGGAGTTCCGGAAACACCATATATTTT

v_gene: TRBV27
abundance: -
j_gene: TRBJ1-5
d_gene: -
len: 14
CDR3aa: CASSRTRGNQPQHF
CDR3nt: TGTGCCAGCAGTCGCACGAGGGGCAATCAGCCCCAGCATTTT

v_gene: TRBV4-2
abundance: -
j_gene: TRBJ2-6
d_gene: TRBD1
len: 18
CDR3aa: CASSQDPGGFAGANVLTF
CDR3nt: TGTGCCAGCAGCCAAGATCCAGGGGGCTTCGCTGGGGCCAACGTCCTGACTTTC

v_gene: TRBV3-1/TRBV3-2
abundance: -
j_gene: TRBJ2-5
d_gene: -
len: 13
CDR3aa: CASILAGKETQYF
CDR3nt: TGTGCCAGCATCCTGGCGGGCAAAGAGACCCAGTACTTC

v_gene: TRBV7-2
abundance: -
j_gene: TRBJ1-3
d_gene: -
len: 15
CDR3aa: CASSLVRSSGNTIYF
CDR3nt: TGTGCCAGCAGCTTAGTCCGGAGCTCTGGAAACACCATATATTTT

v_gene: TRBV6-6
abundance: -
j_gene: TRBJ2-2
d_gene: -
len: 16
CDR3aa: CASSRTRLANTGELFF
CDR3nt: TGTGCCAGCAGTAGGACTCGGTTAGCGAACACCGGGGAGCTGTTTTTT

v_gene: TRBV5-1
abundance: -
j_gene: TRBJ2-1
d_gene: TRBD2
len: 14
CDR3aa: CASSFGAGDNEQFF
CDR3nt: TGCGCCAGCAGCTTCGGAGCGGGGGACAATGAGCAGTTCTTC

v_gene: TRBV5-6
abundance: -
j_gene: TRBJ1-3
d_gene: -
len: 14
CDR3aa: CASSPRVTGNTIYF
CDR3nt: TGTGCCAGCAGCCCCCGGGTAACAGGAAACACCATATATTTT

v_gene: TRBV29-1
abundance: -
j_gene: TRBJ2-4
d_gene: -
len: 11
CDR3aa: CSVSDRNIQYF
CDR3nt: TGCAGCGTCTCGGACAGAAACATTCAGTACTTC

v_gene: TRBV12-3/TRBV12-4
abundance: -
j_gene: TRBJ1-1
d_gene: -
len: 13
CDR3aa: CASMLDPGTEAFF
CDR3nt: TGTGCCAGCATGTTGGACCCGGGGACTGAAGCTTTCTTT

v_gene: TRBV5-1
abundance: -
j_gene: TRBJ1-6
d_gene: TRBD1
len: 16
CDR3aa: CASSLGGTGWSSPLHF
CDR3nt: TGCGCCAGCAGCTTGGGGGGGACAGGGTGGAGTTCACCCCTCCACTTT

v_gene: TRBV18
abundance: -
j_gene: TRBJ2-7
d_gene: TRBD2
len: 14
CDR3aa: CASSPGTIEYEQYF
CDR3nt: TGTGCCAGCTCACCAGGGACTATAGAGTACGAGCAGTACTTC

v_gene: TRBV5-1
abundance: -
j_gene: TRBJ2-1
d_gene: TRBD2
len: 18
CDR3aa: CASSPRVAGGPTYNEQFF
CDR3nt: TGCGCCAGCAGCCCGAGGGTAGCGGGAGGGCCGACCTACAATGAGCAGTTCTTC

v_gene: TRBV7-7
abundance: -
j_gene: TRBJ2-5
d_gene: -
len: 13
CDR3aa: CASSWDSQETQYF
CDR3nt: TGTGCTAGCAGCTGGGACTCCCAAGAGACCCAGTACTTC

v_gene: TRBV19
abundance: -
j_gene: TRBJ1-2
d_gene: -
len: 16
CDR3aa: CASLSDSRAPNYGYTF
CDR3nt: TGTGCCAGCCTATCGGACAGCCGGGCCCCTAACTATGGCTACACCTTC

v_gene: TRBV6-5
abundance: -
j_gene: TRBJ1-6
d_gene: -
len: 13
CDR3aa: CASSYVRSSPLHF
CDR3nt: TGTGCCAGCAGTTACGTAAGGAGCTCACCCCTCCACTTT

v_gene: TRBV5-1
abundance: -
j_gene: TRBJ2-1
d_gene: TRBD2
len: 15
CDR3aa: CASSFTSGNYNEQFF
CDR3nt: TGCGCCAGCAGCTTCACTAGCGGGAACTACAATGAGCAGTTCTTC

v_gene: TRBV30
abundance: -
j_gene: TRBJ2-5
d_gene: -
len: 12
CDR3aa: CAWRYLQETQYF
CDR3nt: TGTGCCTGGAGGTATCTTCAAGAGACCCAGTACTTC

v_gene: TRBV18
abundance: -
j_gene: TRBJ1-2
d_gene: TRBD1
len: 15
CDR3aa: CASSPRDSEDYGYTF
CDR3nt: TGTGCCAGCTCACCTCGGGACAGCGAAGACTATGGCTACACCTTC

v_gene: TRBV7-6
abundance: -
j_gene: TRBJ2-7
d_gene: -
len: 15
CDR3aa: CASSGGRGSPYEQYF
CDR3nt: TGTGCCAGCAGCGGCGGGCGAGGGAGTCCCTACGAGCAGTACTTC

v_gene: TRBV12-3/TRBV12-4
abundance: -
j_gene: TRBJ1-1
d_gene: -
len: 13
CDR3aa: CASGELPGVRAFF
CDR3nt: TGTGCCAGCGGCGAACTACCGGGAGTAAGAGCTTTCTTT

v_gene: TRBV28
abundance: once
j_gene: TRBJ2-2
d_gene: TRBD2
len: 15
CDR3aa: CASSFLTSVTGELFF
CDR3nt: TGTGCCAGCAGCTTTTTGACTAGCGTGACCGGGGAGCTGTTTTTT

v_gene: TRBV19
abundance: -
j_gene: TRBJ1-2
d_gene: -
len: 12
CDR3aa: CASRWTTERYTF
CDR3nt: TGTGCCAGTAGGTGGACAACCGAACGCTACACCTTC

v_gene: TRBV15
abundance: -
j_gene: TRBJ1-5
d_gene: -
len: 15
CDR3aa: CATSRGTSGIQPQHF
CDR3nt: TGTGCCACCAGCAGAGGTACCTCAGGGATTCAGCCCCAGCATTTT

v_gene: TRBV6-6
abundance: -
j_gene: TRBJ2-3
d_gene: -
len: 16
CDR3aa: CATRRGSAFGTDTQYF
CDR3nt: TGTGCCACTCGAAGGGGTTCGGCATTCGGCACAGATACGCAGTATTTT

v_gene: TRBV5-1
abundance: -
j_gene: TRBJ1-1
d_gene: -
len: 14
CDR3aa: CASSLVGGDTEAFF
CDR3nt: TGCGCCAGCAGCTTGGTTGGGGGGGACACTGAAGCTTTCTTT

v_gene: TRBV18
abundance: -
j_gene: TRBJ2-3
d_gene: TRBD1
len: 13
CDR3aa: CASSPSDRDTQYF
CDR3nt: TGTGCCAGCTCACCATCCGACAGGGACACGCAGTATTTT

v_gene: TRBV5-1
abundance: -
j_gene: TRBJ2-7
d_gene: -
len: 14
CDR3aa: CASKEQGGPYEQYF
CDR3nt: TGCGCCAGCAAAGAACAGGGAGGGCCCTACGAGCAGTACTTC

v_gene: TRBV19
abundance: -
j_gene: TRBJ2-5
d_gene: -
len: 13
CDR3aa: CATAGTQGETQYF
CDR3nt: TGTGCCACCGCCGGGACCCAGGGGGAGACCCAGTACTTC

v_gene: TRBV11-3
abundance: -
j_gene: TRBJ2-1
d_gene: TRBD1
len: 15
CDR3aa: CASSFGTGGFDEQFF
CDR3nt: TGTGCCAGCAGCTTTGGGACAGGGGGCTTTGATGAGCAGTTCTTC

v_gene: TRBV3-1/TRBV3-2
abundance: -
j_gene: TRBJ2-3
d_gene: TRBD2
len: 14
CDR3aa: CASSPRGDGDTQYF
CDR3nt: TGTGCCAGCAGCCCCCGGGGGGATGGAGATACGCAGTATTTT

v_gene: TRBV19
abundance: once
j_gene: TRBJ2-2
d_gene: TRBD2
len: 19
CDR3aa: CASSIQLAGVGLFSGELFF
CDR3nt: TGTGCCAGTAGTATTCAACTAGCGGGAGTGGGGTTATTCTCCGGGGAGCTGTTTTTT

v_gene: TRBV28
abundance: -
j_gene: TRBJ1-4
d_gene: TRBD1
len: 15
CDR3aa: CASRPVTGGGGKLFF
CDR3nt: TGTGCCAGCAGGCCAGTGACAGGGGGCGGAGGAAAACTGTTTTTT

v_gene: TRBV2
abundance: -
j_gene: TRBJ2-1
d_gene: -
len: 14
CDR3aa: CASSGTAIGNEQFF
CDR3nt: TGTGCCAGCAGTGGGACAGCGATCGGCAATGAGCAGTTCTTC

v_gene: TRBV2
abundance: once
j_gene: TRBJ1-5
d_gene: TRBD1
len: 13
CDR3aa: CASSGTGRQPQHF
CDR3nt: TGTGCCAGCAGTGGGACAGGCCGACAGCCCCAGCATTTT